This TCR beta chain came from a study of CD8 T cells in ankylosing spondylitis. This clonotype was seen ten or more times. A quantitative 5'-RACE method, one with molecular barcodes, was used to make TCR beta libraries. In TCRdb, the 5' RACE reads were re-called with MiXCR into one record per CDR3 protein. This table has about 240,000 distinct CDR3 sequences, around 7.8% appearing once. The CDR3 is 16 amino acids. The germline CDR1 and CDR2 sequences are MNHNS and SASEGT. Unmatched junction bases numbered 8, after V lost 0 bases and J lost 4 bases. This sequence joins TRBV6-1 and TRBJ1-2; 7 bases align to TRBD1. Sequencing was carried out using blood, either unsorted or a sorted T cell fraction (not recorded which). The source of this sequence is a male donor with ankylosing spondylitis or in good health (not recorded which). CDR3 sequence: CASSEAVTGSGYGYTF. CDR3 in DNA: TGTGCCAGCAGTGAAGCCGTGACAGGGAGTGGCTATGGCTACACCTTC.